This T cell receptor (beta chain) was captured in a study of shared clonotypes between healthy human individuals. Once extracted for a subset, genomic DNA was divided evenly among several immunoSEQ plates. Clones were read by immunoSEQ multiplex PCR, and TCRdb kept only the in-frame ones, dropping some. The table records 800,000 to 1,200,000 clones, 78% of them present only once. Study conclusions and caveats: Shared clonotypes across all four donors exceeded non-shared ones in generation probability. Few donors restricted represented genetic and exposure-history diversity.

Healthy and HIV-negative, the adult donors had no recent acute infections or vaccinations. For this clone: The antigen is undetermined.

There are 13 residues in the CDR3. V was clipped by 4 bases and J by 7 bases; unmatched bases: 2. The germline V gene has CDR1 SGHNT and CDR2 YENEEA. Sequenced material: memory CD4+ T cells from PBMCs. Subset described: CD45RA-negative fraction. The chain carries TRBV11-3 and TRBJ2-1, with 9 bases that match TRBD1. The receptor was derived from a man younger than 35 in good health. Some clones in this sample may be carry-over from other donors' samples. In DNA, the CDR3 is TGTGCCAGCAGCTCCGACAGGGGGAATGAGCAGTTCTTC. Translating it yields CASSSDRGNEQFF.